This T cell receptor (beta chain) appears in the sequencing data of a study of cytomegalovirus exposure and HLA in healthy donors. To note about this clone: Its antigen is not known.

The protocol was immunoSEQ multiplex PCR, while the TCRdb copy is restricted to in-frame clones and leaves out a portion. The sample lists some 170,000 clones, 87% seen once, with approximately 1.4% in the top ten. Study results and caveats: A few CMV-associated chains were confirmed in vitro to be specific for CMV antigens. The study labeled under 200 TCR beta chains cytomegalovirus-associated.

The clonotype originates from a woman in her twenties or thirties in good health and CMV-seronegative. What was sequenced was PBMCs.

In nucleotides, the CDR3 is TGTGCCAGCAGTTCAAAGCGGGGGGGGACCTACGAGCAGTACTTC. Protein product: CASSSKRGGTYEQYF. The chain uses TRBV27 and TRBJ2-7; TRBD2 aligns across 10 bases. The CDR3 sequence is 15 residues long. V dropped 4 bases and J dropped 2; count of bases not matched to a gene: 5. CDR1 MNHEY and CDR2 SMNVEV come from the germline V gene (reference sequence).